The TCR beta chain described here comes from a study of T cells after somatic rescue of genetic block. V was pared by 7 bases and J by 4 bases, with 6 bases of the junction left unmatched. The CDR3 extends over 14 amino acids. Germline CDR1 MNHEY, CDR2 SMNVEV (reference sequence). Sequencing was performed with immunoSEQ multiplex PCR; in TCRdb, only in-frame clones are kept and a portion is missing. The sample shows roughly 55,000 clones, approximately 96% of them seen only once. The sequence was obtained from a child less than two years old. The sample comprised peripheral blood mononuclear cells (PBMCs). V gene TRBV27 combines with J gene TRBJ1-5; 8 nucleotides agree with TRBD1. CDR3 bases: TGTGCCAGCAAAAATACAGGGGGGAATCAGCCCCAGCATTTT. This gives the protein CASKNTGGNQPQHF.